This T cell receptor beta chain was captured by sequencing in a study of blood T cell repertoires in COVID-19. Study background: Samples representing acute and convalescent COVID-19 were sourced from the United States, Italy and Spain. Sample material is recorded as cDNA or gDNA derived from T cells, B-cell-depleted T cells, or PBMCs.

V was cut by 3 bases and J by 8 bases, with 17 bases left in between. Germline CDR1 is SGHRS and CDR2 is YFSETQ. The CDR3 totals 15 residues. This clone was observed a single time. In the original workflow: Scientists estimated how many nucleated cells there were by amplifying reference gene primers. Method: immunoSEQ multiplex PCR; TCRdb's copy keeps in-frame clones and lacks some. Clone size and the V and J calls come from that table; the DNA yielded D and trimming. The sample lists over 130,000 clones; around 90% were seen once. Sequenced sample: peripheral blood. The rearrangement joins TRBV5-1 to TRBJ1-4; D gene ambiguous. The TCR was taken from a woman over 75 with acute or convalescent COVID-19. CDR3 bases: TGCGCCAGCAGCTCAAGGGAGGGTTATGGAGAAAAACTGTTTTTT. It yields the protein CASSSREGYGEKLFF.